This TCR beta chain derives from a study of T cell responses to AZD1222 COVID-19 vaccine. Study background: Both about-4-week and about-12-week second-dose recipients were combined.

The method was immunoSEQ multiplex PCR; TCRdb's version includes in-frame clones alone and lacks a portion of them. The table records roughly 100,000 clones, approximately 88% of them present only once. A word on this clone: Its matching antigen is unknown.

Trimming pared 1 base from V and 3 bases from J, leaving 6 bases between. Germline V gives CDR1 KGHSH, CDR2 LQKENI. The CDR3 totals 13 residues. Overall study results and limits: At study baseline, merely roughly 6 AZD1222 recipients were seropositive. Clonal diversity may have been underestimated in mostly white British donors. Spike-specific TCR breadth and depth both grew after two AZD1222 doses.

The input for sequencing was peripheral blood, taken on day 0 of AZD1222 vaccination. This TCR was recovered from an adult in good health. This sequence joins TRBV18 and TRBJ1-1; no firm D call. DNA for the CDR3: TGTGCCAGCTCACCACGGAGGGACACTGAAGCTTTCTTT. Its protein is CASSPRRDTEAFF.